These 16 T cell receptor beta chains came from one sample sequenced in a study of post-analysis software for immune sequencing data. Study-wide results and limits: About five TRBV segments, including TRBV5-6, TRBV5-1 and TRBV20-1, were more frequent in patients than controls.

cDNA libraries for TCR beta contained unique molecular identifiers. Via MiXCR, TCRdb re-called the PCR reads, giving one row per CDR3 protein. The sample consists of hundreds of thousands of distinct CDR3 sequences, around 60% of them appearing once. These receptors are not linked to any known antigen. Sequenced: blood. These receptors were obtained from a girl between 2 and 10 years old with multiple sclerosis.

The chain carries TRBV6-2 or TRBV6-3 and TRBJ1-5, with a weak D call TRBD1 (5 bases). The germline V and J ends were trimmed by 2 bases and 2 bases, with 10 bases remaining between them. This CDR3 has 15 amino acids. Germline values: CDR1 MNHEY, CDR2 SVGEGT. For the CDR3, the DNA is TGTGCCAGCAGTTACGGGGGATGGGGCAATCAGCCCCAGCATTTT. Its protein is CASSYGGWGNQPQHF.

This clonotype was seen more than once but under ten times. The CDR3 sequence is CASSVGGGSGSYNEQFF. In nucleotides, the CDR3 is TGTGCCAGCAGCGTAGGAGGGGGTAGCGGGAGCTACAATGAGCAGTTCTTC. The chain uses TRBV9 and TRBJ2-1; 9 bases map to TRBD2. CDR3 length: 17 residues. Germline values: CDR1 SGDLS, CDR2 YYNGEE. The V gene end was trimmed by 0 bases and the J gene end by 3 bases; junction bases not matched to a gene: 7.

V is TRBV20-1 and J is TRBJ2-3; no reliable D call. There are 12 residues in the CDR3. CDR1 is DFQATT and CDR2 is SNEGSKA in the germline V gene (reference sequence). Trimming shortened V by 7 bases and J by 6 bases, and 14 bases separated the two germline ends. This chain's CDR3 is CSVNLGSDTQYF. DNA for the CDR3: TGCAGTGTCAATCTGGGGTCGGATACGCAGTATTTT.

This chain connects TRBV7-9 to TRBJ2-5; weak D call: TRBD1 (6 bases). Germline values: CDR1 SEHNR, CDR2 FQNEAQ (reference sequence). Trimming stripped 9 bases from V and 3 bases from J, with 20 bases between. The CDR3 contains 15 residues. The CDR3 DNA sequence: TGTGCCAGTGGTACTTCCGGGACATTGAAAGAGACCCAGTACTTC. Translated: CASGTSGTLKETQYF.

There are a few counts of this clonotype. The chain couples TRBV29-1 to TRBJ2-1, with TRBD1 as a possible D gene (6 bases). From germline, CDR1 is SQVTM and CDR2 ANQGSEA. Between the trimmed V and J ends, which lost 7 bases and 1 base, there was a span of 11 bases. This CDR3 is built from 13 residues. CDR3: CSAWDNSYNEQFF. The DNA for the CDR3 is TGCAGCGCCTGGGACAATTCCTACAATGAGCAGTTCTTC.

In this sample, this clonotype turned up a few times. The chain joins TRBV6-1 to TRBJ2-5, with unresolved D. The J call may be wrong; the DNA end is better matched by TRBJ2-7. CDR1 and CDR2 from the germline V gene are MNHNS and SASEGT. The CDR3 totals 14 residues. The CDR3 is CASISTTVSGEQYF. CDR3 sequence (DNA): TGTGCCAGCATTTCGACGACTGTCTCCGGCGAGCAGTACTTC.

This clonotype was seen a few times. This sequence joins TRBV12-3 or TRBV12-4 and TRBJ2-5; 9 bases line up with TRBD1. CDR3 length: 16 amino acids. Losses at the gene ends were 4 bases for V and 5 bases for J; bases not matched to a gene: 11. The CDR3 sequence is CASSWRPGQGDETQYF. The DNA for the CDR3 is TGTGCCAGCAGTTGGCGACCGGGACAGGGAGATGAGACCCAGTACTTC.

The chain links TRBV29-1 to TRBJ1-2, with no clear D. The V end lost 5 bases, the J end lost 1 base, and 11 bases lay between the germline ends. CDR1 and CDR2 from the germline V gene are SQVTM and ANQGSEA. The CDR3 sequence is 13 residues long. CDR3 sequence (DNA): TGCAGCGTTCGGCACGGAGTTAACTATGGCTACACCTTC. It yields the protein CSVRHGVNYGYTF.

The chain uses TRBV9 and TRBJ2-5; possibly TRBD2 for D (5 bases). Germline values: CDR1 SGDLS, CDR2 YYNGEE. This CDR3 region has 16 residues. V was clipped by 3 bases and J by 4 bases, with 19 bases between them. CDR3 sequence (DNA): TGTGCCAGCAGCGCCGGGATTGGTCGGACCCCAGAGACCCAGTACTTC. As protein: CASSAGIGRTPETQYF.

DNA for the CDR3: TGTGCCAGCAGTTATCCGGGACTAGCTCAACAAGAGACCCAGTACTTC. This encodes CASSYPGLAQQETQYF. J is TRBJ2-5 and V is TRBV6-2 or TRBV6-3; 9 bases line up with TRBD2. The germline CDR1 and CDR2 sequences are MNHEY and SVGEGT. Germline trimming cut 3 bases from V and 2 bases from J; bases unmatched to any gene: 7. The CDR3 is made up of 16 amino acids.

This clonotype counts as medium-sized. This chain links TRBV11-3 with TRBJ2-5; 7 nucleotides match TRBD1. The trim removed 4 bases at V and 2 bases at J, leaving 7 bases unmatched. Germline loops: CDR1 SGHNT, CDR2 YENEEA. The CDR3 is 15 amino acids. The CDR3 DNA is TGTGCCAGCAGCTACCCCACAGGGGAGCAAGAGACCCAGTACTTC. Protein product: CASSYPTGEQETQYF.

The rearrangement links TRBV20-1 to TRBJ2-5; D gene uncertain. CDR1 and CDR2 from the germline V gene are DFQATT and SNEGSKA (reference sequence). The CDR3 runs to 12 residues. V shed 3 bases and J shed 4 bases, with 9 bases lying between them. DNA for the CDR3: TGCAGTGCTAGCTCTGTCGCAGAGACCCAGTACTTC. It codes for CSASSVAETQYF.

The rearrangement joins TRBV10-3 to TRBJ1-5; D unclear. This CDR3 spans 16 amino acids. Per the germline V gene, CDR1 is ENHRY and CDR2 is SYGVKD. V was shortened by 5 bases and J by 0 bases, with 14 bases between the two germline ends. This chain's CDR3 is CAISQDGPNSNQPQHF. The CDR3 nucleotides read TGTGCCATCAGTCAGGACGGCCCTAATAGCAATCAGCCCCAGCATTTT.

The chain recombines TRBV29-1 with TRBJ2-5; 9 nucleotides line up with TRBD1. The germline V gene has CDR1 SQVTM and CDR2 ANQGSEA. The CDR3 is 13 amino acids. The V segment lost 7 bases and the J segment 4 bases; nucleotides outside the gene matches: 7. CDR3: CSGGTGRRETQYF. In DNA form, the CDR3 reads TGCAGCGGGGGGACAGGGAGGAGAGAGACCCAGTACTTC. The full variable domain, its missing parts supplied by reference TRBV29-1 and TRBJ2-5, is SAVISQKPSRDICQRGTSLTIQCQVDSQVTMMFWYRQQPGQSLTLIATANQGSEATYESGFVIDKFPISRPNLTFSTLTVSNMSPEDSSIYLCSGGTGRRETQYFGPGTRLLVL.

A remark on this clonotype: An end of the junction differs from the germline gene, which may be a read error. The chain has TRBV25-1 and TRBJ2-7; 8 bases are shared with TRBD2. Germline-derived CDR1 and CDR2 are MGHDK and SYGVNS. This CDR3 is built from 15 residues. In DNA form, the CDR3 reads TGCGCCAGCAGCGTTAGCGGGAAGTCGACCTACGAGCAGTACTTC. This sequence encodes CASSVSGKSTYEQYF.

This clonotype was detected a few times. The chain carries TRBV5-1 and TRBJ1-2, with D hard to call. V lost 0 bases to trimming and J lost 7 bases, with 10 bases between them. Germline V gives CDR1 SGHRS, CDR2 YFSETQ. CDR3 length: 13 residues. The CDR3, as DNA: TGCGCCAGCAGCTTGGATGTTACGGTTGGCTACACCTTC. Its translation: CASSLDVTVGYTF. Full variable domain (outside the CDR3, taken from reference TRBV5-1 and TRBJ1-2): KAGVTQTPRYLIKTRGQQVTLSCSPISGHRSVSWYQQTPGQGLQFLFEYFSETQRNKGNFPGRFSGRQFSNSRSEMNVSTLELGDSALYLCASSLDVTVGYTFGSGTRLTVV.